A single sample gave rise to the 23 T cell receptor beta chains below, sequenced in a study of T-cell reconstitution after alpha-beta-depleted transplantation in children. The TCRbeta library incorporated unique molecular identifiers. TCRdb reprocessed the PCR reads via MiXCR and lists one record per CDR3 protein. The sample has under 350,000 distinct CDR3 sequences; more than 9% are singletons. Specimen: PBMCs from the stem cell graft donor, collected from the stem cell graft. The receptors stem from a human donor who donated a stem cell graft to a child with SCID.

This clonotype has more than one count but fewer than ten. V usage is TRBV29-1 and J usage is TRBJ2-7; a possible D gene is TRBD2 (7 bases). The CDR3 totals 13 residues. V lost 3 bases, J lost 3 bases, and 12 bases lay in between. CDR1 is SQVTM, CDR2 ANQGSEA, per germline. The CDR3 sequence: CSVEGGPLYEQYF. CDR3 DNA: TGCAGCGTTGAGGGGGGGCCCCTCTACGAGCAGTACTTC.

The CDR3 protein is CSAAGGGYGYTF. As DNA, the CDR3 is TGCAGCGCAGCAGGCGGTGGCTATGGCTACACCTTC. The V gene is TRBV29-1, the J gene TRBJ1-2; D not certain. Trimming took 7 bases from V and 4 from J, leaving 13 bases between them. The CDR3 loop spans 12 amino acids. Germline CDR1 and CDR2: SQVTM and ANQGSEA.

The V call is TRBV2, the J call TRBJ2-7, with D tentatively TRBD1 or TRBD2 (5 bases each). CDR1 is SNHLY, CDR2 FYNNEI, per germline. V dropped 11 bases and J dropped 6 bases, with 17 bases sitting between them. The CDR3 loop spans 12 amino acids. The chain's CDR3 is CAGGRTSGEQYF. CDR3 in DNA: TGTGCCGGGGGACGGACCTCGGGCGAGCAGTACTTC.

The gene calls are TRBV7-8 and TRBJ1-5; the D gene is possibly TRBD1 (5 bases). CDR3 length: 15 amino acids. V gave up 2 bases and J gave up 3 bases, with 11 bases separating them. Germline CDR1 SGHVS, CDR2 FQNEAQ. In DNA form, the CDR3 reads TGTGCCAGCAGCTTATGGCAGGGTAACAATCAGCCCCAGCATTTT. Its translation: CASSLWQGNNQPQHF.

In its sample, this clonotype was seen a few times. The chain combines TRBV27 with TRBJ2-7; weak D call: TRBD1 (6 bases). Germline V lookup: CDR1 MNHEY, CDR2 SMNVEV (reference sequence). Between the trimmed V and J ends, which lost 5 bases and 6 bases, there was a span of 11 bases. CDR3 length equals 12 residues. DNA for the CDR3: TGTGCCAGCAGTCCCTCAGGGGCCGAGCAGTACTTC. This translates into CASSPSGAEQYF.

This clonotype appeared a few times. The chain employs TRBV20-1 and TRBJ2-7; weak D call: TRBD2 (6 bases). V was cut by 6 bases and J by 1 base, with 13 bases left in between. This CDR3 has 13 amino acids. CDR1 is DFQATT, CDR2 SNEGSKA, per germline (reference sequence). The CDR3, as DNA: TGCAGTGCCAATTGGAGGGAATCCTACGAGCAGTACTTC. It is translated as CSANWRESYEQYF.

This clonotype has just a few counts. The chain joins TRBV12-3 or TRBV12-4 to TRBJ2-3; TRBD2 agrees at 10 bases. The CDR3 extends over 15 amino acids. V was pared by 7 bases and J by 3 bases, with 7 bases of the junction left unmatched. CDR3 sequence reads: CASTLGLAATDTQYF. The CDR3 DNA is TGTGCCAGCACCTTAGGACTAGCGGCTACAGATACGCAGTATTTT.

This clonotype was seen a handful of times. The chain links TRBV7-9 to TRBJ2-3; D is undetermined. The germline V gene encodes CDR1 SEHNR and CDR2 FQNEAQ (reference sequence). V gave up 6 bases and J gave up 4 bases, with 5 bases separating them. The CDR3 runs to 11 residues. This CDR3 reads CASSMADTQYF. The CDR3 DNA reads TGTGCCAGCAGTATGGCAGATACGCAGTATTTT.

V usage is TRBV20-1 and J usage is TRBJ2-2; possibly TRBD2 for D (6 bases). Deletions cut 3 bases from V and 1 base from J, with 9 bases between. The CDR3 extends over 14 amino acids. Germline lookup yields CDR1 DFQATT and CDR2 SNEGSKA (reference sequence). The CDR3 DNA follows: TGCAGTGCTAGTTCGCGGGGGAACACCGGGGAGCTGTTTTTT. Translation: CSASSRGNTGELFF.

CDR3 in DNA: TGTGCCAGCAGTGGGACAGGGCCGGTAGCCAAAAACATTCAGTACTTC. This gives the protein CASSGTGPVAKNIQYF. The genes are TRBV25-1 and TRBJ2-4; 8 positions agree with TRBD1. The ends lost 4 bases at V and 0 bases at J; junction bases unmatched: 5. There are 16 residues in the CDR3. CDR1 MGHDK and CDR2 SYGVNS come from the germline V gene. Full variable domain (outside the CDR3, taken from reference TRBV25-1 and TRBJ2-4): EADIYQTPRYLVIGTGKKITLECSQTMGHDKMYWYQQDPGMELHLIHYSYGVNSTEKGDLSSESTVSRIRTEHFPLTLESARPSHTSQYLCASSGTGPVAKNIQYFGAGTRLSVL.

This clonotype came up many times. The chain uses TRBV29-1 and TRBJ2-5, with 11 bases identical to TRBD2. Looked up from germline, CDR1 is SQVTM and CDR2 is ANQGSEA. This CDR3 is 14 amino acids long. CDR3 sequence: CTAMLAGGRKTQYF. CDR3 sequence (DNA): TGCACCGCCATGTTAGCGGGGGGGCGGAAGACCCAGTACTTC.

This clonotype showed up many times. This chain joins TRBV5-1 and TRBJ2-4, with 10 bases identical to TRBD1. CDR1 and CDR2 (germline): SGHRS, YFSETQ. This CDR3 has 14 amino acids. V shed 4 bases, J shed 8 bases, and the junction held 6 bases outside the gene matches. The CDR3, as DNA: TGCGCCAGCAGCGGAGGGACAGGGGATTACATTCAGTACTTC. Encoded protein: CASSGGTGDYIQYF. Drawing the rest from reference TRBV5-1 and TRBJ2-4, the complete variable domain is KAGVTQTPRYLIKTRGQQVTLSCSPISGHRSVSWYQQTPGQGLQFLFEYFSETQRNKGNFPGRFSGRQFSNSRSEMNVSTLELGDSALYLCASSGGTGDYIQYFGAGTRLSVL.

This clonotype was seen many times. The genes are TRBV2 and TRBJ1-1, with 7 bases lining up with TRBD1. Losses at the gene ends were 6 bases for V and 8 bases for J; bases not matched to a gene: 3. Germline V CDR1 and CDR2: SNHLY, FYNNEI. The CDR3 sequence is 11 residues long. This chain's CDR3 is CASRLDREAFF. The CDR3 DNA reads TGTGCCAGCAGACTGGACAGGGAAGCTTTCTTT.

The chain combines TRBV20-1 with TRBJ2-7; 9 bases agree with TRBD1. CDR1 and CDR2 (germline): DFQATT, SNEGSKA (reference sequence). J was trimmed by 0 bases and V by 5 bases; bases with no gene match: 11. This CDR3 is built from 16 residues. The CDR3 DNA follows: TGCAGTGCTTTCCGGCCCGGGACAGGGTTCTCCTACGAGCAGTACTTC. The encoded protein is CSAFRPGTGFSYEQYF.

This clonotype appeared a few times. CDR3: CASSGGAIGQETQYF. The CDR3 DNA is TGCGCCAGCAGTGGAGGGGCCATCGGCCAAGAGACCCAGTACTTC. The chain links TRBV5-1 to TRBJ2-5, with D possibly TRBD2 on 6 matching bases. V shed 5 bases and J shed 1 base, with 15 bases lying between them. The CDR3 length is 15 residues. Germline CDR1 SGHRS, CDR2 YFSETQ.

The chain uses TRBV5-1 and TRBJ2-1, with 7 bases lining up with TRBD2. V lost 0 bases, J lost 2 bases, and 2 bases stayed unmatched. The germline V gene encodes CDR1 SGHRS and CDR2 YFSETQ. The length of the CDR3 is 15 residues. The CDR3 DNA reads TGCGCCAGCAGCTTGGAGAGCGGGACCTACAATGAGCAGTTCTTC. It translates to CASSLESGTYNEQFF.

V gene TRBV11-2 combines with J gene TRBJ2-6; D gene unclear. The CDR3 length is 15 residues. Trimming pared 2 bases from V and 0 bases from J, leaving 5 bases between. Germline V CDR1 and CDR2: SGHAT, FQNNGV. The CDR3 is CASSLRTSGANVLTF. The CDR3 DNA follows: TGTGCCAGCAGCTTACGTACCTCTGGGGCCAACGTCCTGACTTTC.

This clonotype was found a few times. The CDR3 loop is CSATGTDYNTEAFF. CDR3 in DNA: TGCAGTGCTACCGGGACAGATTATAACACTGAAGCTTTCTTT. V and J are TRBV20-1 and TRBJ1-1, with 7 bases lining up with TRBD1. The ends lost 4 bases at V and 2 bases at J; junction bases unmatched: 7. The CDR3 is made up of 14 amino acids. Germline V gene data show CDR1 as DFQATT and CDR2 as SNEGSKA (reference sequence).

This clonotype was picked up a small number of times. The rearrangement joins TRBV20-1 to TRBJ2-5; D is uncertain. The germline V and J ends were trimmed by 5 bases and 1 base, with 8 bases remaining between them. Germline lookup yields CDR1 DFQATT and CDR2 SNEGSKA (reference sequence). This CDR3 has 12 residues. The CDR3 nucleotides are TGCAGTGCTTTCGAGGCCCAAGAGACCCAGTACTTC. Protein sequence: CSAFEAQETQYF.

The rearrangement joins TRBV5-6 to TRBJ2-5, with D uncertain. The CDR3 has 14 residues. In germline, CDR1 is SGHDT, CDR2 YYEEEE. V lost 1 base and J lost 3, with 10 bases in between. CDR3 region: CASSLLGNKETQYF. CDR3 bases: TGTGCCAGCAGCTTGTTAGGCAACAAAGAGACCCAGTACTTC.

In its sample, this clonotype was seen many times. The rearrangement links TRBV10-2 to TRBJ2-7; D unresolved. The germline gives CDR1 WSHSY, CDR2 SAAADI. V dropped 2 bases and J dropped 3 bases, with 8 bases sitting between them. The CDR3 runs to 13 residues. The CDR3 reads CASSEGLFYEQYF. For the CDR3, the DNA is TGCGCCAGCAGTGAGGGCCTATTCTACGAGCAGTACTTC.

V is TRBV3-1 and J is TRBJ1-6; D may be TRBD1 (5 bases). Germline loops: CDR1 LGHDT, CDR2 YNNKEL (reference sequence). The CDR3 spans 13 residues. Trimming left V 6 bases short and J 14 bases short, with 17 bases between. CDR3 DNA sequence: TGTGCCAGCAGATCACAGGCCGCTCTGGCCCTCCACTTT. It is translated as CASRSQAALALHF.

This clonotype showed up just a few times. J is TRBJ1-6 and V is TRBV12-3 or TRBV12-4, with D uncertain. The CDR3 extends over 14 amino acids. The V gene lost 2 bases and the J gene lost 7 bases, with 9 bases spanning the gap. The CDR3: CASSLSARNSPLHF. The DNA of the CDR3 is TGTGCCAGCAGTTTATCGGCTAGGAATTCACCCCTCCACTTT.